The 5 T cell receptor beta chains in this list originate from one sample, sequenced in a study of T cells in tumors after PD-1 blockade. TCRdb's table, derived via immunoSEQ multiplex PCR, lists solely in-frame clones and lacks some. The data hold more than 45,000 clones, with 65% to 85% observed a single time. Sequences were derived from PBMCs, sampled before anti-PD-1 therapy. The receptor set was obtained from a human donor with advanced basal cell or squamous cell carcinoma (not recorded which).

Concerning this clone itself: The sample holds other DNA sequences that translate to the same CDR3. The J gene is TRBJ2-7, the V gene TRBV6-5; maybe TRBD1 (5 bases). Looked up from germline, CDR1 is MNHEY and CDR2 is SVGAGI. Trimming shortened V by 11 bases and J by 10 bases, and 18 bases separated the two germline ends. The CDR3 loop spans 11 amino acids. The CDR3 DNA follows: TGTGCCGCTGGCTGGCAGGGCGAACAGTACTTC. Protein product: CAAGWQGEQYF.

J is TRBJ1-1 and V is TRBV28; possible D gene TRBD1, 5 bases. Germline assignment: CDR1 MDHEN and CDR2 SYDVKM. V was pared by 2 bases and J by 1 base, with 11 bases between. The CDR3 is made up of 15 amino acids. The CDR3 here is CASSLRWGGNTEAFF. In nucleotides, the CDR3 is TGTGCCAGCAGTTTAAGATGGGGGGGGAACACTGAAGCTTTCTTT.

The genes are TRBV28 and TRBJ2-2; possible D gene TRBD2, 5 bases. The CDR3 sequence is 13 residues long. The V and J ends lost 6 bases and 5 bases respectively, with 10 bases between them. Germline CDR1 is MDHEN and CDR2 is SYDVKM. CDR3 protein: CASSLRDTGELFF. CDR3 DNA: TGTGCCAGCAGCCTGAGGGATACCGGGGAGCTGTTTTTT.

The chain joins TRBV24-1 to TRBJ2-3, with TRBD1 identical over 9 bases. V lost 10 bases and J lost 1; bases outside the gene matches: 5. Germline lookup yields CDR1 KGHDR and CDR2 SFDVKD. The CDR3 totals 14 residues. In DNA, the CDR3 is TGTGCCACTTCCCGGGACAGGGGCACAGATACGCAGTATTTT. Translating it yields CATSRDRGTDTQYF.

The genes are TRBV5-1 and TRBJ1-6, with TRBD1 matching 8 bases. This CDR3 is 18 amino acids long. The V segment lost 2 bases and the J segment 1 base; nucleotides outside the gene matches: 8. Germline CDR1 SGHRS, CDR2 YFSETQ. CDR3 protein: CASSFGPDRVSYNSPLHF. For the CDR3, the DNA is TGCGCCAGCAGCTTTGGGCCGGACAGGGTTTCCTATAATTCACCCCTCCACTTT.